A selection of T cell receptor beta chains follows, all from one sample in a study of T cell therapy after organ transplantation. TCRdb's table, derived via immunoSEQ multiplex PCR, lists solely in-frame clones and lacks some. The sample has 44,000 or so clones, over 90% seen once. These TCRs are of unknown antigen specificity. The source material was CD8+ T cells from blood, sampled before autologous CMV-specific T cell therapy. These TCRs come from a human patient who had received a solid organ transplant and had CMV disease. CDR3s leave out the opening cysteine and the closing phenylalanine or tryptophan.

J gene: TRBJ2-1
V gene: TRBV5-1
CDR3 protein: ASSHRQGDLVWAENEQF

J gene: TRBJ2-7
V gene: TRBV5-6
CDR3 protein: ASSWEGLIYEQY

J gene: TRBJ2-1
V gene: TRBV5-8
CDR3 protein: ASSLGGSYNEQF

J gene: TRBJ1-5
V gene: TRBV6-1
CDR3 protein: ASSGPPRGSGIGNQPQH

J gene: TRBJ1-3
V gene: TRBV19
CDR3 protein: ASSIDLDTESGNTIY

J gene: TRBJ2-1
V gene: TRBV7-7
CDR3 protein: ASSLETGGPGDYNEQF

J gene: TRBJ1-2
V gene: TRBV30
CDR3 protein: AWDTGTGPGGGYT

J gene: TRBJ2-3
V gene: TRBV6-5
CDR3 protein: ASSYSQDTQY

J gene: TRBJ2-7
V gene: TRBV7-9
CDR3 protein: ASSSARYYEQY

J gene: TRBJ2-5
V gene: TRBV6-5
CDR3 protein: ASSLGRGAQY

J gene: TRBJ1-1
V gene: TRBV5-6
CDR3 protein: ASTGEGTEAF

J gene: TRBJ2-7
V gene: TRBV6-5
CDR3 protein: ASSYRAGGNAEQY

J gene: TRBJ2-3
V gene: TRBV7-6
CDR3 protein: ASSLQGLAGFTDTQY

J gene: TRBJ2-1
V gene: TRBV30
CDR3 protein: AWVPGLGGNEQF

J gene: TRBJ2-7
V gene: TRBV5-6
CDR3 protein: ASSFGGGSPIYEQY

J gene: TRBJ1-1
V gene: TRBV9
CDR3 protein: ASSAPGRGTEAF

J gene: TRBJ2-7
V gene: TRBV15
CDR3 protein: ATSQSGVANEQY

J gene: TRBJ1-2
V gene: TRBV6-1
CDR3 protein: ASSDRGAYYGYT

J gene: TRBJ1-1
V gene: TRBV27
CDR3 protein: ASGDRNTEAF

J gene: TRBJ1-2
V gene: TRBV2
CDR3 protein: ASSDRTESNYGYT

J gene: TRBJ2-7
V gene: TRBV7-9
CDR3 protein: ASSLGLTGGYEQY

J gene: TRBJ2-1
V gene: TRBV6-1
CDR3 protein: ASSEDGGSYNEQF

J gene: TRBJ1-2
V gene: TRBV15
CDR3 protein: ATSSYSTGQNYGYT

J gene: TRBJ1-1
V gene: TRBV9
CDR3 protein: ASSVELGLNTEAF

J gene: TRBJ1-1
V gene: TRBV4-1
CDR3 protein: ASSLGQGAAEAF

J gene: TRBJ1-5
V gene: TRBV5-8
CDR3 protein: ASSLQGYSNQPQH

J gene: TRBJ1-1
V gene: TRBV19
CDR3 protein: ASSRGRGNTEAF

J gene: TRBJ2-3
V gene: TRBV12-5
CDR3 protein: ASGFTRGLADTQY

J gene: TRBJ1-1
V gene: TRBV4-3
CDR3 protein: ASSQDRASQPEAF

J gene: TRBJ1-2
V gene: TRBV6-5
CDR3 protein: AIQSQDGYT

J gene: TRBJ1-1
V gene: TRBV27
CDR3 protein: ASSLSDRGTEAF

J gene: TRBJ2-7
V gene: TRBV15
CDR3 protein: ATSRDRAGLTYEQY

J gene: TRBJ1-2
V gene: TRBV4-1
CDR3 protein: ASSQVGGPAGYGYT

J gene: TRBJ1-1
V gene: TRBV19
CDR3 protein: ASSLTGINTEAF

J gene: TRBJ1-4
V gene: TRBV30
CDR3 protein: AWSVGSNEKLF

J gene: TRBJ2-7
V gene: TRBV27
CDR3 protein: ASSLGGTQY

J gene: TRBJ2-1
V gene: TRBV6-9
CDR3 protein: ASRQNYNEQF